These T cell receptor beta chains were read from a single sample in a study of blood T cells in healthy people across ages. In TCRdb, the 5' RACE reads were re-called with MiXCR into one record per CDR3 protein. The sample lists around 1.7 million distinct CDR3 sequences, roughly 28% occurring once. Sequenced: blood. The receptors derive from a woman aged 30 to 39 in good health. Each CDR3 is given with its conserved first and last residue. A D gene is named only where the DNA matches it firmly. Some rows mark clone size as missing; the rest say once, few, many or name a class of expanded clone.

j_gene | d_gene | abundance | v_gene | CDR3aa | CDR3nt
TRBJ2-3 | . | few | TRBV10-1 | CASSESSPGSTDTQYF | TGCGCCAGCAGTGAGTCGAGCCCAGGGTCCACAGATACGCAGTATTTT
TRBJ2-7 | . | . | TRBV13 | CASSQARGILGYEQYF | TGTGCCAGCAGCCAAGCCCGAGGGATTCTAGGCTACGAGCAGTACTTC
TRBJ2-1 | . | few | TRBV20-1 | CSARKPSRNEQFF | TGCAGTGCTAGAAAGCCTAGCAGGAATGAGCAGTTCTTC
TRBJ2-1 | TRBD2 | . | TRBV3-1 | CAISDTSGGPYNEQFF | TGTGCCATCAGCGATACTAGCGGGGGACCCTACAATGAGCAGTTCTTC
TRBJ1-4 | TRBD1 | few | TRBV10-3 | CAISDPGQPNEKLFF | TGTGCCATCAGTGACCCGGGACAGCCAAATGAAAAACTGTTTTTT
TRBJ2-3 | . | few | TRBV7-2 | CASSMKDTQYF | TGTGCCAGCAGCATGAAAGATACGCAGTATTTT
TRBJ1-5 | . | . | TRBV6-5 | CASSYSNIRQVGSSNQPQHF | TGTGCCAGCAGTTACTCGAATATTCGACAGGTTGGTTCGAGCAATCAGCCCCAGCATTTT
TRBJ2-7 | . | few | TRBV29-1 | CSVEPQPYEQYF | TGCAGCGTTGAACCACAACCTTACGAGCAGTACTTC
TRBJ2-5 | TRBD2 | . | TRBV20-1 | CSATGLEGIQETQYF | TGCAGTGCTACAGGACTAGAGGGGATCCAAGAGACCCAGTACTTC
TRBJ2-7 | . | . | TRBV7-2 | CASSLGGRGRGNEQYF | TGTGCCAGCAGCTTAGGGGGCAGGGGCAGGGGCAACGAGCAGTACTTC
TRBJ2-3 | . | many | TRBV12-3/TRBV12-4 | CASSFGSSTDTQYF | TGTGCCAGCAGTTTTGGGAGCAGCACAGATACGCAGTATTTT
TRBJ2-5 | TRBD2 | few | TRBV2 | CASSEAGGPETQYF | TGTGCCAGCAGTGAGGCGGGAGGGCCAGAGACCCAGTACTTC
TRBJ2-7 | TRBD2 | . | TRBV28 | CASNKAGGTYEQYF | TGTGCCAGCAACAAAGCGGGGGGGACCTACGAGCAGTACTTC
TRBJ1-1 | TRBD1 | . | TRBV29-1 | CSVEKGQGATTEAFF | TGCAGCGTTGAAAAAGGACAGGGGGCGACCACTGAAGCTTTCTTT
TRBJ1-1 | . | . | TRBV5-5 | CASAPPGGNTEAFF | TGTGCCAGCGCCCCCCCGGGAGGGAACACTGAAGCTTTCTTT
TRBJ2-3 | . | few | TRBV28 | CASSSMGTTDTQYF | TGTGCCAGCAGTTCGATGGGAACCACAGATACGCAGTATTTT
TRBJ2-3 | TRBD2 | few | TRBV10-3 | CAIRTSRSTDTQYF | TGTGCCATCAGGACTAGCAGGAGCACAGATACGCAGTATTTT
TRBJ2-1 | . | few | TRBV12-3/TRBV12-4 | CASSLRDGVNEQFF | TGTGCCAGCAGTCTCCGGGACGGAGTCAATGAGCAGTTCTTC
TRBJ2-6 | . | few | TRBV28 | CASSLYGGSGANVLTF | TGTGCCAGCAGTTTATATGGGGGCTCTGGGGCCAACGTCCTGACTTTC
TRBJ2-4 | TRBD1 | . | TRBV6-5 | CASSSTQGAAKNIQYF | TGTGCCAGCAGTTCGACACAGGGGGCGGCCAAAAACATTCAGTACTTC
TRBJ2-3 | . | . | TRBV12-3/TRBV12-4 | CALGEPSTDTQYF | TGTGCCCTGGGGGAACCTAGCACAGATACGCAGTATTTT
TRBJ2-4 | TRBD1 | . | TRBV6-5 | CASSSPGTAAKNTQYF | TGTGCCAGCAGTTCACCAGGGACAGCAGCCAAAAACACTCAGTACTTC
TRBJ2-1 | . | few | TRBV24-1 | CATTGTSYNEQFF | TGTGCCACCACCGGGACTTCCTACAATGAGCAGTTCTTC
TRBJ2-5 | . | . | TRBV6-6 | CASSYADTQETQYF | TGTGCCAGCAGTTACGCGGACACCCAAGAGACCCAGTACTTC
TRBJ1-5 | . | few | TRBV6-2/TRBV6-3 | CASSQLQNQPQHF | TGTGCCAGCAGCCAGTTACAGAATCAGCCCCAGCATTTT
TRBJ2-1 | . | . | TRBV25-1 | CASSEVGETYNEQFF | TGTGCCAGCAGTGAGGTCGGGGAGACCTACAATGAGCAGTTCTTC
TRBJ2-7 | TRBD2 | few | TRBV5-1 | CASSPFTSGTYEQYF | TGCGCCAGCAGCCCCTTCACTAGCGGGACCTACGAGCAGTACTTC
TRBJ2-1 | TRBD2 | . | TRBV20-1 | CSAAGTSGGTNEQFF | TGCAGTGCCGCCGGGACTAGCGGGGGGACCAATGAGCAGTTCTTC
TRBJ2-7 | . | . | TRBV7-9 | CASLLGGTYEQYF | TGTGCCAGCCTCCTAGGAGGAACCTACGAGCAGTACTTC
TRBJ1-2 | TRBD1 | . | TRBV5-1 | CASSPGQEGSGYTF | TGCGCCAGCAGCCCAGGACAGGAAGGTAGTGGCTACACCTTC
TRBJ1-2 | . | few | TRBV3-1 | CASKGTGYGYTF | TGTGCCAGCAAGGGGACGGGCTATGGCTACACCTTC
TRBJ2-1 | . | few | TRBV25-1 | CASSEGVGSSSDEQFF | TGTGCCAGCAGTGAAGGGGTCGGGAGTAGTTCCGATGAGCAGTTCTTC
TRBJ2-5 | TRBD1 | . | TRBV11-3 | CASSLATTGGQETQYF | TGTGCCAGCAGCTTGGCGACAACAGGGGGGCAAGAGACCCAGTACTTC
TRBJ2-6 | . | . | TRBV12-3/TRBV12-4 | CASLRLQGSSGANVLTF | TGTGCCAGTCTCCGCCTACAGGGAAGCTCTGGGGCCAACGTCCTGACTTTC
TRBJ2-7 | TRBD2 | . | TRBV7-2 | CASSWRVGSGASYEQYF | TGTGCCAGCAGCTGGCGCGTGGGTAGCGGGGCTTCCTACGAGCAGTACTTC
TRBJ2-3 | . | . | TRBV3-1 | CASSQGLFPTDTQYF | TGTGCCAGCAGCCAGGGACTTTTTCCTACAGATACGCAGTATTTT
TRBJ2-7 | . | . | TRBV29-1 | CSVAATAEEQYF | TGCAGCGTTGCGGCCACGGCGGAGGAGCAGTACTTC
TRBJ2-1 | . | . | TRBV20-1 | CSARDTRSADYNEQFF | TGCAGTGCTAGAGATACTCGGAGCGCCGATTACAATGAGCAGTTCTTC
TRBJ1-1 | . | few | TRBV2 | CASSGGRNTEAFF | TGTGCCAGCAGTGGTGGGCGGAACACTGAAGCTTTCTTT
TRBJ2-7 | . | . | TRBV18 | CASPRTNGTPYEQYF | TGTGCCAGCCCACGGACTAACGGGACGCCCTACGAGCAGTACTTC
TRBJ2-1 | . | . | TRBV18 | CASSIGTGGDEQFF | TGTGCCAGCTCGATTGGAACAGGAGGCGATGAGCAGTTCTTC
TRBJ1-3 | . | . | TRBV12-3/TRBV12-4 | CASVLFGGSGNTIYF | TGTGCCAGCGTCTTATTTGGGGGTTCTGGAAACACCATATATTTT
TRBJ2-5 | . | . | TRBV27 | CASSSGQGPFSQYF | TGTGCCAGCAGTTCCGGCCAGGGACCATTCAGTCAGTACTTC
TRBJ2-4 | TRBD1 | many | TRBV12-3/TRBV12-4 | CASGPQGALAKNIQYF | TGTGCCAGCGGGCCCCAGGGGGCACTAGCCAAAAACATTCAGTACTTC
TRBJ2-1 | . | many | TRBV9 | CASSVGGGGGNEQFF | TGTGCCAGCAGCGTAGGTGGGGGGGGCGGCAATGAGCAGTTCTTC
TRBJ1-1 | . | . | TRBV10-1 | CASRDMVKNEAFF | TGCGCCAGCAGGGATATGGTAAAGAATGAAGCTTTCTTT
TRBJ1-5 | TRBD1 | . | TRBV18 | CASSDRVGGNQPQHF | TGTGCCAGCTCAGACAGGGTGGGGGGCAATCAGCCCCAGCATTTT
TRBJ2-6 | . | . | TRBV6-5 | CASSRRNSGANVRTF | TGTGCCAGCAGCCGACGGAACTCTGGGGCCAACGTCCGGACTTTC
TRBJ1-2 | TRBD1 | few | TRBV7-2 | CASSLGTGRNYGYTF | TGTGCCAGCAGCTTAGGGACAGGACGAAACTATGGCTACACCTTC
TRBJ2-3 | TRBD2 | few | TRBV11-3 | CASSSKTSGTDTQYF | TGTGCCAGCAGCTCCAAGACTAGCGGGACAGATACGCAGTATTTT
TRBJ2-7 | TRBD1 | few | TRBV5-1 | CASSAGTGQYF | TGCGCCAGCAGCGCCGGGACAGGGCAGTACTTC
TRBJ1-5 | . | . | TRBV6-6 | CASSSKYSGQYQPQHF | TGTGCCAGCAGTTCCAAATACAGCGGACAGTATCAGCCCCAGCATTTT
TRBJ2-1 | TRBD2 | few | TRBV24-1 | CATSDSGTIDNEQFF | TGTGCCACCAGTGACTCCGGGACTATCGACAATGAGCAGTTCTTC
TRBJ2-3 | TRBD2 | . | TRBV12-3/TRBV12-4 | CASRSSGGSTDTQYF | TGTGCCAGCAGGTCTAGCGGGGGGAGCACAGATACGCAGTATTTT
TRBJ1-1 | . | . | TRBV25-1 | CASSDTTPSGETEAFF | TGTGCCAGCAGTGATACCACCCCGAGCGGGGAGACTGAAGCTTTCTTT
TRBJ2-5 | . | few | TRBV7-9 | CASSFPGQHSQETQYF | TGTGCCAGCAGCTTTCCGGGACAACACAGCCAAGAGACCCAGTACTTC
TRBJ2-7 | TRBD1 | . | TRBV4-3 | CSSSQDDRDYEQYF | TGCTCCAGCAGCCAAGATGACAGGGACTACGAGCAGTACTTC
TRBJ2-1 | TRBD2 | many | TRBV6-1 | CASSGPLAGSYNEQFF | TGTGCCAGCAGTGGGCCTCTAGCGGGGAGCTACAATGAGCAGTTCTTC